This T cell receptor (beta chain) appears in the sequencing data of a study of T cell responses to AZD1222 COVID-19 vaccine. Study background: Second-dose timings of about 4 or about 12 weeks were pooled. Study-level findings and limits: Nearly half of unique spike-specific TCRs reportedly avoided B.1.351 and B.1.1.7 mutated regions. At baseline, just 6 or 7 AZD1222 recipients tested seropositive. Researchers took repertoire samples only after the peak T cell response had come.

As regards this clone: What it binds is not known.

TCRdb keeps only in-frame clones here, not all; method: immunoSEQ multiplex PCR. Among roughly 160,000 clones listed, around 94% were seen once. The CDR3 contains 15 residues. V lost 5 bases and J 0 bases, leaving 12 bases between the germline ends. Germline CDR1 MDHEN, CDR2 SYDVKM. The source of this sequence is an adult in good health. The rearrangement joins TRBV28 to TRBJ2-3, with unresolved D. This material consisted of peripheral blood, taken on day 0 of AZD1222 vaccination. The CDR3 loop is CASSLPFTSTDTQYF. The CDR3 DNA follows: TGTGCCAGCAGTCTCCCCTTTACGAGCACAGATACGCAGTATTTT.